This TCR beta chain was captured in a study of technical replicates of blood from several donors. Measured with immunoSEQ multiplex PCR; TCRdb has only the in-frame clones, and not every one. The table lists approximately 70,000 clones, around 95% of them singletons. There are 17 residues in the CDR3. Germline V CDR1 and CDR2: SGHAT, FQNNGV. Trimming shortened V by 3 bases and J by 0 bases, and 14 bases separated the two germline ends. This receptor was obtained from a human donor in good health. The chain combines TRBV11-2 with TRBJ2-2; D perhaps matches TRBD1 (6 bases). Sequencing was done on a sample of T cells isolated from PBMCs. Written as DNA, the CDR3 is TGTGCCAGCAGCTTGTCCATGAGGGGGTCGAACACCGGGGAGCTGTTTTTT. Protein: CASSLSMRGSNTGELFF.